This TCR beta chain was retrieved from a study of blood T cell repertoires in COVID-19. About the study: The origin of the acute and convalescent COVID-19 samples was the United States, Italy and Spain. Sources were T cells, B-cell-depleted T cells, or PBMCs; the material itself was cDNA or gDNA.

In the authors' methods: Amplification of reference gene primers provided the estimated nucleated cell counts. TCRdb keeps only in-frame clones here, not all; method: immunoSEQ multiplex PCR. Clonal size and the V and J genes are those of that table, whereas D and trimming came from the DNA. This table has about 77,000 clones, about 91% appearing once. Germline loops: CDR1 KGHSH, CDR2 LQKENI. CDR3 length: 17 amino acids. The V and J ends lost 2 bases and 7 bases, in that order; junction bases with no gene match: 12. The clonotype was recovered from an elderly woman with acute or convalescent COVID-19. Material: peripheral blood. This rearrangement joins TRBV18 to TRBJ2-1; 9 bases are shared with TRBD1. CDR3: CASSPWGQGWSDNEQFF. CDR3 DNA: TGTGCCAGCTCACCATGGGGACAGGGATGGAGTGATAATGAGCAGTTCTTC. Full variable domain (remainder filled in from reference TRBV18 and TRBJ2-1): NAGVMQNPRHLVRRRGQEARLRCSPMKGHSHVYWYRQLPEEGLKFMVYLQKENIIDESGMPKERFSAEFPKEGPSILRIQQVVRGDSAAYFCASSPWGQGWSDNEQFFGPGTRLTVL.